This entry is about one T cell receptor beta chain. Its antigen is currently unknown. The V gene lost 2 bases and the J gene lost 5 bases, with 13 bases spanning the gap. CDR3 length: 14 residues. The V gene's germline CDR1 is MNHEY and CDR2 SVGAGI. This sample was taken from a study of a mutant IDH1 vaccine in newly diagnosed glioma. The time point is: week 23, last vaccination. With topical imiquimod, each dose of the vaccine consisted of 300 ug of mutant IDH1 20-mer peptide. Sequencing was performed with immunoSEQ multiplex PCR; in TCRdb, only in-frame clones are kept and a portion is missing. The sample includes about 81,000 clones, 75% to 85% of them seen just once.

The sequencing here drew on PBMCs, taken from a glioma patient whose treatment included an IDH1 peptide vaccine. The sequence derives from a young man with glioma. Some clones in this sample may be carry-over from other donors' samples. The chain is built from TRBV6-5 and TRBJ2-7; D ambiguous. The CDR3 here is CASSYNPRGHEQYF. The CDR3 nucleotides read TGTGCCAGCAGTTACAACCCCCGCGGCCACGAGCAGTACTTC.